This TCR beta chain came from a study of T cell repertoires in cytomegalovirus infection (dated by TCRdb to about 2019). For context, the study as a whole: Recently identified HLA-C-restricted CMV epitopes, whose presentation resists viral immunomodulation, were targeted by peptide stimulations together with well-studied HLA-B-restricted epitopes. Donor HLA type was relevant to the analysis, because carriage of CMV infection together with the matching HLA type was indicated by public TCR beta signatures. Points the paper makes about the study in general: Cumulative frequency of public TCR beta family members discriminated carriers of CMV infection plus the relevant HLA type in this cohort and an independent roughly 350-donor cohort. The ex vivo response was dominated by HLA-C-restricted CMV-specific TCR beta clonotypes, which also provided the single most frequent clonotype in two of eight donors.

The treatment or condition tag for this specimen amounts to: in vitro stimulation with specific CMV peptide epitopes to enrich CMV-specific T cells. Sequenced on an Illumina HiSeq 1500. The public reads were reprocessed in TCRdb via fastp at Q25 and MiXCR, keeping in-frame beta chains. Rows with a matching CDR3 protein are joined into one entry that keeps the most common DNA and genes. The sample table lists approximately 590,000 distinct CDR3 sequences, roughly 43% of them with a count of one. The ten largest clones take up around 48% of the sample. This clonotype was observed a few times. The specificity of this receptor is unknown. Base qualities are not recorded, but no much larger clone differs from it by a single base. The CDR3 covers 17 residues, taking in both the cysteine and the phenylalanine. CDR3 DNA only is kept here, 51 bases in frame from base 1. CDR1 and CDR2, looked up from the germline V gene, are SGHVS and FNYEAQ. The V end gives up 0 bases and the J end 2 bases, leaving 6 bases in the junction not matched to a gene.

This receptor chain uses TRBV7-6 and TRBJ2-5, with 10 middle bases fitting TRBD2. Sequences were derived from cultured PBMCs, sampled from culture after CMV antigen stimulation. The clonotype originates from a human donor in good health (CMV status not recorded). Some clones in this sample may be carry-over from other donors' samples. The CDR3 protein is CASSLALAGELQETQYF. Here is the DNA: TGTGCCAGCAGCTTAGCCCTAGCGGGAGAACTGCAAGAGACCCAGTACTTC.